This paragraph covers one T cell receptor beta chain sequence. The data are from a study of T-cell memory formation after mild COVID-19. The germline gives CDR1 SNHLY, CDR2 FYNNEI. The CDR3 covers 15 residues. V shed 6 bases and J 2 bases; nucleotides not matched to a gene: 7. A single record per CDR3 protein comes from TCRdb applying MiXCR to the 5' RACE reads. The sample records some 600,000 distinct CDR3 sequences, 17% being singletons. This TCR was sampled from an adult woman who had mild COVID-19 (a few samples of this study predate the infection). Cell type and time point are not known. The chain is built from TRBV2 and TRBJ2-1; 7 bases fit TRBD1. Sequencing was performed on PBMCs or a T cell subset sorted from them (not recorded which). CDR3 DNA sequence: TGTGCCAGCAGACCAGGGACAGCAACCTACAATGAGCAGTTCTTC. This translates into CASRPGTATYNEQFF.